The 5 T cell receptor beta chains in this list originate from one sample, sequenced in a study of blood T cell repertoires in COVID-19. This table comes from immunoSEQ multiplex PCR, and its TCRdb copy is limited to in-frame clones, with some not included. The profile shows 65,000 to 90,000 clones, roughly 78% of them singletons. The sample taken for sequencing was peripheral blood. The source is a man aged 55 to 70 with acute or convalescent COVID-19.

V usage is TRBV3-1 (or the pseudogene TRBV3-2) and J usage is TRBJ1-5, with TRBD1 identical over 11 bases. Germline V CDR1 and CDR2: LGHDT, YNNKEL (reference sequence). This CDR3 is built from 19 residues. J gave up 0 bases and V 4 bases, and 11 bases lay outside the gene matches. CDR3 DNA: TGTGCCAGCAGCCGGTCGGACAGGGGGCACCTTTATAGCAATCAGCCCCAGCATTTT. The encoded protein is CASSRSDRGHLYSNQPQHF.

This clone was recorded a few times. This chain joins TRBV28 and TRBJ1-5, with D uncertain. V was pared by 8 bases and J by 4 bases, with 12 bases between. The CDR3 sequence is 13 residues long. CDR1 is MDHEN, CDR2 SYDVKM, per germline. CDR3 amino acids: CASGRVVNQPQHF. Written as DNA, the CDR3 is TGTGCCAGCGGCCGGGTCGTTAATCAGCCCCAGCATTTT.

V is TRBV10-3 and J is TRBJ2-7, with TRBD1 matching 7 bases. CDR3 length: 18 amino acids. Germline V CDR1 and CDR2: ENHRY, SYGVKD. V lost 2 bases and J lost 1; bases outside the gene matches: 14. In DNA form, the CDR3 reads TGTGCCATCAGTGAGGCTTCATTAGGACAGGTTGGGTCCTACGAGCAGTACTTC. Encoded protein: CAISEASLGQVGSYEQYF.

The chain combines TRBV28 with TRBJ2-1, with 13 bases lining up with TRBD2. Germline trimming cut 7 bases from V and 10 bases from J; bases unmatched to any gene: 10. The CDR3 is 15 amino acids. Germline V gene lookup returns CDR1 MDHEN and CDR2 SYDVKM. The DNA for the CDR3 is TGTGCCAGCAAGATCCCGGGACTAGCGGGACTGGAGCAGTTCTTC. It yields the protein CASKIPGLAGLEQFF.

The chain uses TRBV5-1 and TRBJ2-3; 7 bases match TRBD1. V lost 7 bases and J lost 3; bases outside the gene matches: 8. Germline loops: CDR1 SGHRS, CDR2 YFSETQ. The CDR3 is 14 residues long. The CDR3 loop reads CASQTGSGTDTQYF. DNA of the CDR3: TGCGCCAGCCAGACAGGGAGTGGGACAGATACGCAGTATTTT.